This T cell receptor beta chain was captured in a study of shared clonotypes between healthy human individuals. Study information: Those who served as donors were a couple of women and a few men between the ages of 18 and 49. Three plates each covered CD4 naive and memory; CD8 naive two, CD8 memory one.

Trimming took off 4 bases at V and 1 base at J, with 17 bases between the two ends. CDR1 is MGHRA, CDR2 YSYEKL, per germline. This CDR3 is built from 16 residues. Sequencing was performed with immunoSEQ multiplex PCR; in TCRdb, only in-frame clones are kept and a portion is missing. The sample carries around 100,000 clones, about 70% recorded once. This sequence originates from a woman aged 25 to 39 in good health. The sample was memory CD8+ T cells sorted from blood. Subset here: CD45RO+ cells pooled with CCR7-negative TemRA cells. V and J are TRBV4-1 and TRBJ2-7, with D maybe TRBD1 (5 bases). The CDR3 coding sequence is TGCGCCAGCAGCCGATCCGGAACAGGCCAGTCCTACGAGCAGTACTTC. This translates into CASSRSGTGQSYEQYF.